The 32 T cell receptor beta chains given below trace back to one sample, sequenced in a study of cytomegalovirus exposure and HLA in healthy donors. This PCR relied on a set of 60 Vbeta primers and 13 Jbeta primers. Some clones are missing from TCRdb's copy, which holds only in-frame ones; the method was immunoSEQ multiplex PCR. The data contain 62,000 or so clones, about 83% of them singletons. The sequenced sample consisted of PBMCs. These receptors all come from a man aged 25-45 years in good health and CMV-seronegative.

This chain joins TRBV2 and TRBJ2-3; TRBD2 agrees at 8 bases. V was clipped by 4 bases and J by 0 bases; unmatched bases: 15. CDR3 size: 19 residues. Germline loops: CDR1 SNHLY, CDR2 FYNNEI. In nucleotides, the CDR3 is TGTGCCAGCAGTGTAACCGGGGGGGTCGGCAGGGGAAGCACAGATACGCAGTATTTT. Translating it yields CASSVTGGVGRGSTDTQYF.

In nucleotides, the CDR3 is TGTGCCAGCACCCCGTCCTATGGCTACACCTTC. Translation: CASTPSYGYTF. V is TRBV6-1 and J is TRBJ1-2; D remains unclear. V lost 7 bases to trimming and J lost 4 bases, with 7 bases between them. In germline, CDR1 is MNHNS, CDR2 SASEGT. The CDR3 consists of 11 residues.

In DNA form, the CDR3 reads TGCGCCAGCAGCCCCACGACAGGGGGAAGTGGCGATGAGCAGTTCTTC. Translation: CASSPTTGGSGDEQFF. V and J are TRBV10-1 and TRBJ2-1; 9 bases fit TRBD1. The trim removed 6 bases at V and 8 bases at J, leaving 14 bases unmatched. CDR1 and CDR2 (germline): WNHNN, SYGVQD (reference sequence). This CDR3 is built from 16 residues.

The CDR3 region is CASSLEEGWDTQYF. The CDR3 region has the DNA TGTGCCAGCAGCTTAGAAGAGGGTTGGGATACGCAGTATTTT. V is TRBV7-2 and J is TRBJ2-3, with a possible D match to TRBD2 (5 bases). V dropped 1 base and J dropped 6 bases, with 11 bases sitting between them. Germline V gene data show CDR1 as SGHTA and CDR2 as FQGNSA. The CDR3 has 14 amino acids.

The rearrangement joins TRBV7-2 to TRBJ2-1; the match to TRBD1 covers 7 bases. Germline CDR1 is SGHTA and CDR2 is FQGNSA. Trimming removed 4 bases from V and 0 bases from J; junction bases left unmatched: 3. This CDR3 is 15 amino acids long. CDR3 bases: TGTGCCAGCAGCTCGCAGGGGGTCTCCTACAATGAGCAGTTCTTC. Its protein is CASSSQGVSYNEQFF.

The chain uses TRBV5-4 and TRBJ2-3; 10 bases fit TRBD2. The CDR3 is made up of 16 amino acids. Trimming at V came to 1 base and at J to 4 bases, leaving 6 bases not matched to a gene. Germline assignment: CDR1 SGHNT and CDR2 YYREEE (reference sequence). The DNA of the CDR3 is TGTGCCAGCAGCTTGAGAAGCGGGAGGGCCGCAGATACGCAGTATTTT. It codes for CASSLRSGRAADTQYF.

The V and J genes are TRBV10-2 and TRBJ2-2, with TRBD2 as a possible D gene (6 bases). Germline-derived CDR1 and CDR2 are WSHSY and SAAADI. The CDR3 is 14 amino acids. With 6 bases removed from V and 6 bases from J, the gap between germline ends came to 14 bases. Here the CDR3 reads CASSVTREAGELFF. As DNA, the CDR3 is TGCGCCAGCAGCGTCACCAGGGAGGCCGGGGAGCTGTTTTTT.

The genes are TRBV6-5 and TRBJ2-7; 9 bases agree with TRBD2. After removal of 0 bases from V and 4 bases from J, the junction contained 4 bases not matched to a gene. The CDR3 loop spans 15 amino acids. Germline V lookup: CDR1 MNHEY, CDR2 SVGAGI. The chain's CDR3 is CASSYSAGGPYEQYF. The CDR3 DNA sequence: TGTGCCAGCAGTTACTCTGCGGGAGGGCCGTACGAGCAGTACTTC.

CDR3 in amino acids: CASSDSPWDEQYF. The CDR3 nucleotides read TGTGCCAGCTCGGACAGCCCCTGGGACGAGCAGTACTTC. This rearrangement joins TRBV19 to TRBJ2-7; D is perhaps TRBD1 (6 bases). V was cut by 9 bases and J by 5 bases, with 17 bases left in between. CDR3 length: 13 residues. Germline V CDR1 and CDR2: LNHDA, SQIVND (reference sequence).

This clone has just a few counts. The CDR3: CASSLGGGYEQYF. The CDR3 nucleotides read TGTGCCAGCAGTTTAGGGGGGGGATACGAGCAGTACTTC. The chain is built from TRBV27 and TRBJ2-7; 7 positions agree with TRBD2. Looked up from germline, CDR1 is MNHEY and CDR2 is SMNVEV (reference sequence). This CDR3 spans 13 amino acids. The V gene end was trimmed by 2 bases and the J gene end by 4 bases; junction bases not matched to a gene: 2.

This clone appeared once. V and J are TRBV5-6 and TRBJ2-1, with 9 bases fitting TRBD2. V shed 1 base and J 7 bases; nucleotides not matched to a gene: 9. This CDR3 has 16 residues. The V gene's germline CDR1 is SGHDT and CDR2 YYEEEE. The CDR3: CASSLSVRLAVNEQFF. The CDR3 DNA is TGTGCCAGCAGCTTGTCGGTTCGACTAGCGGTAAATGAGCAGTTCTTC. The complete variable domain, with remaining parts taken from reference TRBV5-6 and TRBJ2-1, reads DAGVTQSPTHLIKTRGQQVTLRCSPKSGHDTVSWYQQALGQGPQFIFQYYEEEERQRGNFPDRFSGHQFPNYSSELNVNALLLGDSALYLCASSLSVRLAVNEQFFGPGTRLTVL.

This clone was seen once. The V and J genes are TRBV6-1 and TRBJ2-2, with unresolved D. Trimming took 2 bases from V and 0 from J, leaving 7 bases between them. There are 15 residues in the CDR3. CDR1 and CDR2 from the germline V gene are MNHNS and SASEGT. CDR3 amino acids: CASSERASNTGELFF. Here the CDR3 DNA reads TGTGCCAGCAGTGAAAGAGCGTCGAACACCGGGGAGCTGTTTTTT.

The chain uses TRBV28 and TRBJ2-3; TRBD1 agrees at 10 bases. Germline loops: CDR1 MDHEN, CDR2 SYDVKM. This CDR3 is built from 19 residues. Losses at the gene ends were 1 base for V and 2 bases for J; bases not matched to a gene: 12. CDR3 in amino acids: CASSLFSLDRGRFTDTQYF. CDR3 DNA sequence: TGTGCCAGCAGTTTATTTTCCTTGGACAGGGGGAGATTCACAGATACGCAGTATTTT.

This clone was seen once. J is TRBJ2-5 and V is TRBV13; 8 bases are a match to TRBD1. The trim removed 4 bases at V and 2 bases at J, leaving 6 bases unmatched. This CDR3 contains 15 residues. Germline V gene lookup returns CDR1 PRHDT and CDR2 FYEKMQ (reference sequence). CDR3 nucleotides: TGTGCCAGCAGCTCCTTACAGGGGGTACAAGAGACCCAGTACTTC. Residues: CASSSLQGVQETQYF.

V gene TRBV10-3 combines with J gene TRBJ1-3, with 7 positions matching TRBD1. V shed 3 bases and J 3 bases; nucleotides not matched to a gene: 5. The CDR3 consists of 15 residues. Germline V gene data show CDR1 as ENHRY and CDR2 as SYGVKD. In nucleotides, the CDR3 is TGTGCCATCAGTGACCAGACAGGGAATGGAAACACCATATATTTT. It translates to CAISDQTGNGNTIYF.

This clone has a single count. The V gene is TRBV19, the J gene TRBJ1-5; maybe TRBD1 (5 bases). The CDR3 has 15 amino acids. Looked up from germline, CDR1 is LNHDA and CDR2 is SQIVND (reference sequence). Trimming pared 5 bases from V and 5 bases from J, leaving 16 bases between. The CDR3 coding sequence is TGTGCCAGTAGTGATCGGACAAGACCAGATCAGCCCCAGCATTTT. This codes for CASSDRTRPDQPQHF.

The genes are TRBV5-1 and TRBJ2-1, with 7 bases fitting TRBD2. This CDR3 contains 15 residues. With V trimmed by 4 bases and J by 6 bases, 10 bases remained unmatched. Germline CDR1 reads SGHRS; CDR2 reads YFSETQ. The CDR3 region is CASSRQAGSVNEQFF. CDR3 DNA sequence: TGCGCCAGCAGCCGACAAGCGGGAAGTGTCAATGAGCAGTTCTTC.

The CDR3 DNA reads TGTGCCAGCAGCTTCCAGGGTACCACTGAAGCTTTCTTT. It specifies CASSFQGTTEAFF. The chain combines TRBV11-3 with TRBJ1-1; D may be TRBD1 (5 bases). The CDR3 spans 13 residues. V lost 3 bases and J lost 4, with 9 bases in between. The germline V gene encodes CDR1 SGHNT and CDR2 YENEEA.

The CDR3 DNA reads TGTGCCAGCAGTGACGCGGGAGACACAGATACGCAGTATTTT. Protein: CASSDAGDTDTQYF. The gene calls are TRBV6-4 and TRBJ2-3; 7 positions agree with TRBD2. Germline trimming cut 2 bases from V and 2 bases from J; bases unmatched to any gene: 1. CDR1 is MRHNA, CDR2 SNTAGT, per germline. This CDR3 is 14 amino acids long.

This rearrangement joins TRBV7-3 to TRBJ1-1; tentative D call: TRBD1 (6 bases). There are 17 residues in the CDR3. Germline-derived CDR1 and CDR2 are SGHTA and FQGTGA. Trimming removed 5 bases at V and 0 bases at J, with 19 bases between. The DNA for the CDR3 is TGTGCCAGCAGCCTACAGGGCGGGAGAGGTGTGAACACTGAAGCTTTCTTT. It specifies CASSLQGGRGVNTEAFF.

The chain has TRBV5-5 and TRBJ1-4, with 9 bases identical to TRBD1. The ends lost 4 bases at V and 2 bases at J; junction bases unmatched: 0. Germline V gene sequence: CDR1 SGHKS, CDR2 YYEKEE (reference sequence). The CDR3 has 14 residues. CDR3 sequence: CASSGQGTNEKLFF. CDR3 bases: TGTGCCAGCAGCGGACAGGGGACTAATGAAAAACTGTTTTTT.

The chain combines TRBV20-1 with TRBJ1-1; maybe TRBD1 (6 bases). CDR1 and CDR2 from the germline V gene are DFQATT and SNEGSKA (reference sequence). This CDR3 contains 11 residues. V gave up 2 bases and J gave up 7 bases, with 8 bases separating them. In DNA form, the CDR3 reads TGCAGTGCTAGATTCAGGGGTGAAGCTTTCTTT. This gives the protein CSARFRGEAFF.

This chain uses TRBV19 with TRBJ2-6; D uncertain. Per germline, CDR1 LNHDA and CDR2 SQIVND (reference sequence). V was clipped by 6 bases and J by 4 bases, with 10 bases between them. CDR3 length: 14 residues. DNA for the CDR3: TGTGCCAGTAGCCCGGGTTGGGGGGCCAACGTCCTGACTTTC. This encodes CASSPGWGANVLTF.

There are a few counts of this clone. The J gene is TRBJ2-2, the V gene TRBV10-3; a possible D gene is TRBD1 (6 bases). The CDR3 totals 14 residues. V was shortened by 8 bases and J by 1 base, with 11 bases between the two germline ends. The V gene's germline CDR1 is ENHRY and CDR2 SYGVKD. CDR3 loop: CAIGRTENTGELFF. The DNA of the CDR3 is TGTGCCATCGGAAGGACAGAGAACACCGGGGAGCTGTTTTTT.

The chain recombines TRBV5-6 with TRBJ1-4, with D possibly matching TRBD1 (5 bases). Germline V gives CDR1 SGHDT, CDR2 YYEEEE. The CDR3 consists of 14 residues. V was clipped by 1 base and J by 4 bases, with 8 bases between them. Written as DNA, the CDR3 is TGTGCCAGCAGCTTGTGGGGACTTAATGAAAAACTGTTTTTT. It codes for CASSLWGLNEKLFF.

The rearrangement links TRBV5-4 to TRBJ2-1; 7 bases are a match to TRBD2. With V trimmed by 9 bases and J by 6 bases, 6 bases remained unmatched. The CDR3 covers 12 residues. Germline CDR1 reads SGHNT; CDR2 reads YYREEE (reference sequence). CDR3 DNA sequence: TGTGCCATTGCGGGAGAGGGCAATGAGCAGTTCTTC. Translation: CAIAGEGNEQFF.

V gene TRBV5-1 combines with J gene TRBJ2-7, with 9 bases aligning to TRBD1. Germline trimming cut 4 bases from V and 5 bases from J; bases unmatched to any gene: 7. This CDR3 is 14 amino acids long. Per germline, CDR1 SGHRS and CDR2 YFSETQ. The CDR3: CASSPGTGRNEQYF. CDR3 bases: TGCGCCAGCAGCCCTGGGACAGGGAGGAACGAGCAGTACTTC. The full variable domain, rest sourced from reference TRBV5-1 and TRBJ2-7, is KAGVTQTPRYLIKTRGQQVTLSCSPISGHRSVSWYQQTPGQGLQFLFEYFSETQRNKGNFPGRFSGRQFSNSRSEMNVSTLELGDSALYLCASSPGTGRNEQYFGPGTRLTVT.

This rearrangement joins TRBV19 to TRBJ1-2; TRBD1 might be the D (5 bases). Germline V CDR1 and CDR2: LNHDA, SQIVND (reference sequence). With 5 bases removed from V and 8 bases from J, the gap between germline ends came to 12 bases. CDR3 length: 12 residues. The DNA of the CDR3 is TGTGCCAGTAGTTTCAGGGTAGGAGGCTACACCTTC. This gives the protein CASSFRVGGYTF.

The rearrangement joins TRBV7-9 to TRBJ2-7, with 10 positions matching TRBD1. The V segment lost 3 bases and the J segment 2 bases; nucleotides outside the gene matches: 4. The CDR3 has 15 residues. Looked up from germline, CDR1 is SEHNR and CDR2 is FQNEAQ (reference sequence). The CDR3 here is CASSFGTGDTYEQYF. In DNA form, the CDR3 reads TGTGCCAGCAGCTTCGGGACAGGGGATACCTACGAGCAGTACTTC.

This clone has just a few counts. The chain links TRBV6-6 to TRBJ1-4; D gene unclear. The V gene lost 6 bases and the J gene lost 0 bases, with 14 bases spanning the gap. CDR1 is MNHNY, CDR2 SVGAGI, per germline (reference sequence). The CDR3 is 16 residues long. CDR3 residues: CASRLSAFATNEKLFF. DNA for the CDR3: TGTGCCAGCAGACTATCCGCTTTCGCAACTAATGAAAAACTGTTTTTT.

The rearrangement joins TRBV7-2 to TRBJ1-2; D is unresolved. Germline V gives CDR1 SGHTA, CDR2 FQGNSA. This CDR3 has 15 residues. V was cut by 0 bases and J by 1 base, with 9 bases left in between. For the CDR3, the DNA is TGTGCCAGCAGCTTAGCCACCGGGAATAACTATGGCTACACCTTC. Protein: CASSLATGNNYGYTF.

The chain carries TRBV28 and TRBJ1-6; no reliable D call. Germline V gene sequence: CDR1 MDHEN, CDR2 SYDVKM. V lost 6 bases and J lost 5, with 8 bases in between. The CDR3 is 13 residues long. This CDR3 is CASSQHNNSPLHF. Written as DNA, the CDR3 is TGTGCCAGCAGCCAACATAATAATTCACCCCTCCACTTT. Combining the CDR3 with reference TRBV28 and TRBJ1-6 gives the whole variable domain DVKVTQSSRYLVKRTGEKVFLECVQDMDHENMFWYRQDPGLGLRLIYFSYDVKMKEKGDIPEGYSVSREKKERFSLILESASTNQTSMYLCASSQHNNSPLHFGNGTRLTVT.